The sequence of this TCR beta chain was determined in a study of CD8 T cells in Susac syndrome. cDNA came from about 0.51 to 1 ug RNA primed by random hexamers. Amplification of TCR beta CDR3 was carried out by immunoSEQ multiplex PCR, which covered 54 Vbeta and 13 Jbeta segments. A single record per CDR3 protein comes from TCRdb applying MiXCR to the immunoSEQ multiplex PCR reads. This table has 150,000 to 200,000 distinct CDR3 sequences, 95% appearing once. The CDR3 loop spans 12 amino acids. Looked up from germline, CDR1 is KGHSH and CDR2 is LQKENI. Trimming removed 6 bases at V and 4 bases at J, with 9 bases between.

The specimen sequenced was CD8+ T cells from PBMCs. The TCR sequence derives from a human donor with multiple sclerosis. V gene TRBV18 combines with J gene TRBJ1-1; D not certain. This CDR3 reads CASSPGLTEAFF. As DNA, the CDR3 is TGTGCCAGCTCCCCGGGCCTCACTGAAGCTTTCTTT.